The source of this T cell receptor (beta chain) is a study of T-cell memory formation after mild COVID-19. CDR3 length: 14 residues. Germline lookup yields CDR1 KGHSH and CDR2 LQKENI. Trimming left V 3 bases short and J 6 bases short, with 13 bases between. One entry per CDR3 protein, called by TCRdb with MiXCR from the 5' RACE reads. The sample holds about half a million distinct CDR3 sequences; roughly 20% are singletons and the top ten take roughly 12%. This clonotype was seen once. This clonotype was obtained from an adult woman who had mild COVID-19 (a few samples of this study predate the infection). Cell type and time point are not known. The J gene is TRBJ2-3, the V gene TRBV18, with a tentative D call TRBD2 (5 bases). The sequencing sample was made of PBMCs or a T cell subset sorted from them (not recorded which). The DNA of the CDR3 is TGTGCCAGCTCACCGGCGGTAGCGATGGATACGCAGTATTTT. Encoded protein: CASSPAVAMDTQYF.